A selection of T cell receptor beta chains follows, all from one sample in a study of blood T cell repertoires in COVID-19. This table comes from immunoSEQ multiplex PCR, and its TCRdb copy is limited to in-frame clones, with some not included. The sample lists 200,000 to 300,000 clones; about 91% were seen once. What was sequenced was peripheral blood. Receptors originate from a person between 18 and 30 years old with COVID-19, enrolled during active disease. The CDR3 runs from the conserved cysteine through the conserved F or W. The D gene is left open where the match is weak. Clone size, where shown, is once, few, many, or a class for clones that have expanded.

- TRBJ2-7 - TRBV5-1 TGCGCCAGCAGCTTACAGTTATCCTACGAGCAGTACTTC CASSLQLSYEQYF
TRBD2 TRBJ2-3 - TRBV3-1/TRBV3-2 TGTGCCAGCAGCTTCGGACTAGCAGCAGATACGCAGTATTTT CASSFGLAADTQYF
- TRBJ1-4 - TRBV6-5 TGTGCCAGCAGTTACTCGTGGGGGGGGGATGAAAAACTGTTTTTT CASSYSWGGDEKLFF
TRBD2 TRBJ2-3 - TRBV27 TGTGCCAGCAGTTTAAAGGCTAGCGGGGCTAGCACAGATACGCAGTATTTT CASSLKASGASTDTQYF
- TRBJ2-7 - TRBV28 TGTGCCAGCAGTTTCCCCACTAGCAGCGAGCAGTACTTC CASSFPTSSEQYF
- TRBJ2-3 - TRBV6-4 TGTGCCAGCAGTGACTCGAAAGGGGCAGATACGCAGTATTTT CASSDSKGADTQYF
TRBD1 TRBJ1-2 - TRBV5-3 TGTGCCAGAGAACAGGGGGGAACCTTTCGTGGCTACACCTTC CAREQGGTFRGYTF
- TRBJ2-2 - TRBV6-5 TGTGCCAGCAGTTACGATGGACTCCCTAGACCCGGGGAGCTGTTTTTT CASSYDGLPRPGELFF
- TRBJ1-2 - TRBV27 TGTGCCAGCAGTTACCTCAACAGGGAGGGCTACACCTTC CASSYLNREGYTF
- TRBJ1-5 - TRBV27 TGTGCCAGCAGTGTGGCAGTCAATCAGCCCCAGCATTTT CASSVAVNQPQHF
TRBD2 TRBJ2-3 - TRBV25-1 TGTGCCGGGGGGGAGATAGATACGCAGTATTTT CAGGEIDTQYF
- TRBJ1-1 - TRBV30 TGTGCCTGGAGTGTGGGGGCTGGGACTGAAGCTTTCTTT CAWSVGAGTEAFF
TRBD2 TRBJ2-2 - TRBV4-1 TGCGCCAGCAGCCAAGGTCTAGCGGGAGAGGGCACCGGGGAGCTGTTTTTT CASSQGLAGEGTGELFF
TRBD2 TRBJ2-3 - TRBV12-5 TGTGCTAGTGGTACGACTAGCGGAGGTCCTACAGATACGCAGTATTTT CASGTTSGGPTDTQYF
- TRBJ1-1 - TRBV4-2 TGTGCCAGCAGCCAAGAAGCGGGGTCGGTTTGGGCTTTCTTT CASSQEAGSVWAFF
TRBD1 TRBJ1-2 - TRBV7-6 TGTGCCAGCAGCTTAGGATCCGGGACAGCTAACTATGGCTACACCTTC CASSLGSGTANYGYTF
TRBD1 TRBJ1-1 - TRBV2 TGTGCCAGCGGGGCAGGGGGCCCCACTGAAGCTTTCTTT CASGAGGPTEAFF
TRBD1 TRBJ1-2 - TRBV7-3 TGTGCCAGCAGCTTACTAGGGGGCGATGGCTACACCTTC CASSLLGGDGYTF
- TRBJ2-7 - TRBV7-2 TGTGCCAGCAGCTTTTTAGCATCCATTAGCTCCTACGAGCAGTACTTC CASSFLASISSYEQYF
- TRBJ1-1 - TRBV6-5 TGTGCCAGCAGTTATCGTAGCGGAATGAACACTGAAGCTTTCTTT CASSYRSGMNTEAFF
TRBD1 TRBJ1-2 - TRBV2 TGTGCCAGCAGGGGACAGGCCGCCCTAAACTATGGCTACACCTTC CASRGQAALNYGYTF
- TRBJ2-5 - TRBV5-4 TGTGCCAGCAGCCTCCTAGAGACCCAGTACTTC CASSLLETQYF
- TRBJ2-4 - TRBV14 TGTGCCAGCAGCCAAGACCGGTATGATGATGTTCTGGCCAAAAACATTCAGTACTTC CASSQDRYDDVLAKNIQYF
- TRBJ2-1 - TRBV7-6 TGTGCCAGCAGCTTAGCGGTAGCGGAATCCTACAATGAGCAGTTCTTC CASSLAVAESYNEQFF
TRBD1 TRBJ2-5 - TRBV24-1 TGTGCCACCAGTGGTATGGACAGGGGCCAAGAGACCCAGTACTTC CATSGMDRGQETQYF
- TRBJ2-3 - TRBV5-1 TGCGCCAGCGAAGAGCCAGGGTCGACAGATACGCAGTATTTT CASEEPGSTDTQYF
TRBD2 TRBJ2-3 - TRBV4-1 TGCGCCAGCAGCCAAGAGGGCGGGGGACTAGCGGGAACAGATACGCAGTATTTT CASSQEGGGLAGTDTQYF
TRBD1 TRBJ2-2 - TRBV19 TGTGCCAGTAGTACTCGGGGACAGGGGGCCGCCGGGGAGCTGTTTTTT CASSTRGQGAAGELFF
TRBD2 TRBJ2-4 - TRBV5-1 TGCGCCAGCAGCTTGGGGACTAGCGGGCTTCTAGCCAAAAACATTCAGTACTTC CASSLGTSGLLAKNIQYF
- TRBJ2-2 - TRBV18 TGTGCCAGCTCAGCACCGCCGTCCCGGGGGTACACCGGGGAGCTGTTTTTT CASSAPPSRGYTGELFF
TRBD1 TRBJ2-1 - TRBV19 TGTGCCAGTAGTATAGAAGGGACAGACAATGAGCAGTTCTTC CASSIEGTDNEQFF
TRBD1 TRBJ1-2 - TRBV5-6 TGTGCCAGCAGCTTGGATGCGACAGGGAATAACTATGGCTACACCTTC CASSLDATGNNYGYTF
- TRBJ1-5 - TRBV11-2 TGTGCCAGCAGCTTCGGACACTATCAGCCCCAGCATTTT CASSFGHYQPQHF
- TRBJ1-1 - TRBV5-6 TGTGCCAGCAGCTTGGGACAGACAGCTTTCTTT CASSLGQTAFF
TRBD2 TRBJ2-3 - TRBV14 TGTGCCAGCAGCCCGCAGACCGCGGGGGACCACACAGATACGCAGTATTTT CASSPQTAGDHTDTQYF
TRBD2 TRBJ2-5 - TRBV6-2/TRBV6-3 TGTGCCAGCAGTACGCGGACTAGCGGGAGTCGGCAAGAGACCCAGTACTTC CASSTRTSGSRQETQYF
- TRBJ1-2 - TRBV18 TGTGCCAGCTCACCACCGACATCTAACTATGGCTACACCTTC CASSPPTSNYGYTF
TRBD1 TRBJ1-1 - TRBV2 TGTGCCAGCAGTGAGGGGACAGGGGGTTCGGGGACTGAAGCTTTCTTT CASSEGTGGSGTEAFF
- TRBJ1-1 - TRBV2 TGTGCCAGCAGTGGGGCCCCCGGCACTGAAGCTTTCTTT CASSGAPGTEAFF
TRBD2 TRBJ2-3 once TRBV6-5 TGTGCCAGCAGTCTACTAGCGGGCGACACAGATACGCAGTATTTT CASSLLAGDTDTQYF
TRBD2 TRBJ2-5 - TRBV28 TGTGCCAGCAGTAGTAGCGGGAGAAGGGTTGTGGAGACCCAGTACTTC CASSSSGRRVVETQYF
- TRBJ2-3 - TRBV2 TGTGCCAGCAGGGGGGGAGCGGATACGCAGTATTTT CASRGGADTQYF
TRBD2 TRBJ2-1 - TRBV7-8 TGTGCCAGCAATTTCGCGGGAGGTTACAATGAGCAGTTCTTC CASNFAGGYNEQFF
TRBD1 TRBJ2-7 - TRBV15 TGTGCCACCAGCAGAACAGGGGAAGTCCTAGGGGAGCAGTACTTC CATSRTGEVLGEQYF
- TRBJ1-2 - TRBV15 TGTGCCACCAGCAGGGGTCCTATGTGGACTCAAGATGGCTACACCTTC CATSRGPMWTQDGYTF
TRBD1 TRBJ2-3 - TRBV5-4 TGTGCCAGCAGCCCGGGACAGGGTTATGGTACAGATACGCAGTATTTT CASSPGQGYGTDTQYF
- TRBJ1-1 once TRBV6-5 TGTGCCAGCAGTTCCCCTCTGTCGAGCACTGAAGCTTTCTTT CASSSPLSSTEAFF
- TRBJ2-6 once TRBV19 TGTGCCAGTAGCCTGGGGAGCTCTGGGGCCAACGTCCTGACTTTC CASSLGSSGANVLTF
- TRBJ2-2 - TRBV2 TGTGCCAGCAAGGGGGTAGGAACCGGGGAGCTGTTTTTT CASKGVGTGELFF
- TRBJ2-1 - TRBV19 TGTGCCAGTAGTCTGCTGCGGGACAATGAGCAGTTCTTC CASSLLRDNEQFF